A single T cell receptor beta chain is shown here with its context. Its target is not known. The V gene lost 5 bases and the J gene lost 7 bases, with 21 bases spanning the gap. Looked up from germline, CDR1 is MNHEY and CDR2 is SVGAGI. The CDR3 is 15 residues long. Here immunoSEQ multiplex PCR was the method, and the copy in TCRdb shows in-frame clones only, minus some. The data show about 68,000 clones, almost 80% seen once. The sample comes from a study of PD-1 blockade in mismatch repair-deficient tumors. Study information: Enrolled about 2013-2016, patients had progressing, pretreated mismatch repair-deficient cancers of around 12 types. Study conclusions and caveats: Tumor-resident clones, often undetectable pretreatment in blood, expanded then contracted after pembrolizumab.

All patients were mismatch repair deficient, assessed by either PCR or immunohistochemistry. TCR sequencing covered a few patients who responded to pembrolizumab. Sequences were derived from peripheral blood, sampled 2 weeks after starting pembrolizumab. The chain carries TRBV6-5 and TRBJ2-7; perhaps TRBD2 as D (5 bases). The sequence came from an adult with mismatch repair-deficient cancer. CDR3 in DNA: TGTGCCAGCAGTCGATTAATAGCGTCCCCGGAGGAGCAGTACTTC. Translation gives CASSRLIASPEEQYF.